This T cell receptor beta chain was sequenced in a study of T cell changes during pregnancy in multiple sclerosis. The CDR3 runs to 17 residues. The V end lost 3 bases, the J end lost 0 bases, and 14 bases lay between the germline ends. Germline assignment: CDR1 KGHSH and CDR2 LQKENI. Sequenced by immunoSEQ multiplex PCR; TCRdb stores in-frame clones only, minus some. Of around 92,000 clones in the sample, 80% to 95% are singletons; the top ten hold more than 0.75%. The chain combines TRBV18 with TRBJ1-4; D ambiguous. The TCR comes from a female donor with multiple sclerosis, enrolled in a pregnancy study. Sequenced material: peripheral blood, taken after pregnancy. The CDR3 loop is CASSPAPTFSTNEKLFF. In DNA form, the CDR3 reads TGTGCCAGCTCACCCGCTCCGACATTTTCAACTAATGAAAAACTGTTTTTT. The entire variable domain, with the rest obtained from reference TRBV18 and TRBJ1-4, is as follows: NAGVMQNPRHLVRRRGQEARLRCSPMKGHSHVYWYRQLPEEGLKFMVYLQKENIIDESGMPKERFSAEFPKEGPSILRIQQVVRGDSAAYFCASSPAPTFSTNEKLFFGSGTQLSVL.